Below, 2 T cell receptor beta chains from the same sample are listed, as sequenced in a study of somatic mutations in cytotoxic T cells in rheumatoid arthritis. Produced via immunoSEQ multiplex PCR; TCRdb's table is partial and in-frame only. The sample has almost 15,000 clones, approximately 72% seen once. Sequenced sample: CD8+ T cells sorted from blood. These TCRs come from an adult with rheumatoid arthritis.

The chain couples TRBV27 to TRBJ2-7; D possibly matches TRBD1 or TRBD2 (6 bases each). V was trimmed by 4 bases and J by 4 bases, leaving 17 bases between them. Germline lookup yields CDR1 MNHEY and CDR2 SMNVEV (reference sequence). The CDR3 covers 15 residues. The CDR3, as DNA: TGTGCCAGCAGTTCGGGGGCAGTGGCCTTATACGAGCAGTACTTC. Amino acids: CASSSGAVALYEQYF.

This clone has just a few counts. This sequence joins TRBV28 and TRBJ2-7; 8 bases line up with TRBD2. The germline gives CDR1 MDHEN, CDR2 SYDVKM. The V segment lost 3 bases and the J segment 2 bases; nucleotides outside the gene matches: 3. The CDR3 consists of 14 residues. The DNA for the CDR3 is TGTGCCAGCAGTTTGGCGGGGGGCCCCTACGAGCAGTACTTC. Translation gives CASSLAGGPYEQYF.